A single sample gave rise to the 9 T cell receptor beta chains below, sequenced in a study of blood T cell repertoires in COVID-19. Some clones are missing from TCRdb's copy, which holds only in-frame ones; the method was immunoSEQ multiplex PCR. Among hundreds of thousands of clones listed, under 90% were seen once. Sequenced material: peripheral blood. These TCRs come from a man at least 80 years old with acute or convalescent COVID-19.

The chain has TRBV7-2 and TRBJ2-3; a weak D match, TRBD1 (5 bases). The CDR3 runs to 14 residues. The V end lost 2 bases, the J end lost 2 bases, and 8 bases lay between the germline ends. The germline V gene encodes CDR1 SGHTA and CDR2 FQGNSA. CDR3 residues: CASSLRQTTDTQYF. The CDR3 bases are TGTGCCAGCAGCTTACGACAGACCACAGATACGCAGTATTTT.

The chain uses TRBV27 and TRBJ2-7; a weak D match, TRBD1 (6 bases). The V and J ends lost 1 base and 4 bases respectively, with 23 bases between them. This CDR3 is 18 amino acids long. Germline assignment: CDR1 MNHEY and CDR2 SMNVEV (reference sequence). As DNA, the CDR3 is TGTGCCAGCAGTTTATACGGCCCGGGGCAGGGGAATATATACGAGCAGTACTTC. This codes for CASSLYGPGQGNIYEQYF.

The chain carries TRBV19 and TRBJ1-5; possible D gene TRBD1, 6 bases. Trimming removed 7 bases at V and 0 bases at J, with 13 bases between. The CDR3 has 15 residues. Germline V gene sequence: CDR1 LNHDA, CDR2 SQIVND (reference sequence). The CDR3 bases are TGTGCCAGTATGGTGGGACACTATAGCAATCAGCCCCAGCATTTT. This encodes CASMVGHYSNQPQHF.

The V gene is TRBV24-1, the J gene TRBJ2-3; 7 bases fit TRBD1. V shed 3 bases, J shed 3 bases, and the junction held 5 bases outside the gene matches. Per the germline V gene, CDR1 is KGHDR and CDR2 is SFDVKD. The CDR3 length is 15 residues. CDR3 sequence (DNA): TGTGCCACCAGTGATAGAGGGACAGCAACAGATACGCAGTATTTT. Translated: CATSDRGTATDTQYF.

The J gene is TRBJ1-6, the V gene TRBV6-5, with D unclear. The CDR3 length is 14 residues. Germline lookup yields CDR1 MNHEY and CDR2 SVGAGI. V lost 4 bases and J lost 7, with 11 bases in between. CDR3 in amino acids: CASSSGRGNSPLHF. As DNA, the CDR3 is TGTGCCAGCAGTTCCGGGAGAGGGAATTCACCCCTCCACTTT.

The V call is TRBV30, the J call TRBJ2-7; 8 nucleotides line up with TRBD1. The ends lost 4 bases at V and 2 bases at J; junction bases unmatched: 10. This CDR3 region has 15 residues. Germline CDR1 and CDR2: GTSNPN and SVGIG (reference sequence). The CDR3 DNA reads as TGTGCCTGGACCCCTAAGACAGGGGCAGCCTACGAGCAGTACGTC. It translates to CAWTPKTGAAYEQYV.

The V call is TRBV25-1, the J call TRBJ2-2, with a tentative D call TRBD1 (6 bases). Germline V CDR1 and CDR2: MGHDK, SYGVNS. Deletions cut 7 bases from V and 3 bases from J, with 12 bases between. The CDR3 runs to 14 residues. CDR3 loop: CASKGTGYTGELFF. CDR3 DNA sequence: TGTGCCAGCAAGGGAACAGGGTACACCGGGGAGCTGTTTTTT.

The rearrangement joins TRBV11-2 to TRBJ1-1; D not certain. This CDR3 region has 14 residues. The V gene lost 1 base and the J gene lost 8 bases, with 14 bases spanning the gap. The germline gives CDR1 SGHAT, CDR2 FQNNGV. This chain's CDR3 is CASSLVPGSPEAFF. As DNA, the CDR3 is TGTGCCAGCAGCTTAGTCCCCGGGTCCCCCGAAGCTTTCTTT. The full variable domain, in which reference TRBV11-2 and TRBJ1-1 provide the parts outside the CDR3, is EAGVAQSPRYKIIEKRQSVAFWCNPISGHATLYWYQQILGQGPKLLIQFQNNGVVDDSQLPKDRFSAERLKGVDSTLKIQPAKLEDSAVYLCASSLVPGSPEAFFGQGTRLTVV.

This clone was counted at least ten times. V gene TRBV5-1 combines with J gene TRBJ2-2, with 13 bases that match TRBD2. This CDR3 has 16 amino acids. With 5 bases clipped from V and 8 bases from J, the junction kept 9 bases outside the gene matches. The germline V gene has CDR1 SGHRS and CDR2 YFSETQ. CDR3 coding DNA: TGCGCCAGCAGTCGCGGGACTAGCGGGACACGGGGGGAGCTGTTTTTT. It translates to CASSRGTSGTRGELFF.